The 22 T cell receptor beta chains in this list originate from one sample, sequenced in a study of early T cells in non-severe SARS-CoV-2 infection. TCRdb redid the calling of the 5' RACE reads with MiXCR, one entry per CDR3 protein. The sample contains about 79,000 distinct CDR3 sequences, approximately 10% of which appear only once. Sequencing was carried out using whole blood. Receptors originate from an adult who was a healthcare worker with PCR-confirmed SARS-CoV-2 infection or an uninfected control (not recorded which).

This clonotype was counted ten times or more. The chain has TRBV20-1 and TRBJ1-1, with 9 bases aligning to TRBD1. V trimming: 3 bases; J trimming: 0 bases; junction bases outside the gene matches: 11. The germline CDR1 and CDR2 sequences are DFQATT and SNEGSKA (reference sequence). The CDR3 consists of 17 residues. The CDR3 loop reads CSARREQGAVMNTEAFF. The CDR3 DNA is TGCAGTGCTAGGAGGGAACAGGGGGCCGTAATGAACACTGAAGCTTTCTTT.

This clonotype was found a few times. J is TRBJ2-3 and V is TRBV12-3 or TRBV12-4; D perhaps matches TRBD2 (6 bases). Trimming took 4 bases from V and 6 from J, leaving 11 bases between them. This CDR3 has 13 residues. CDR3 nucleotides: TGTGCCAGCAGTTGGCGGGGTTATGATACGCAGTATTTT. Translation gives CASSWRGYDTQYF.

This clonotype was seen ten or more times. The genes are TRBV19 and TRBJ2-7, with D unresolved. The CDR3 runs 15 residues. Trimming stripped 5 bases from V and 3 bases from J, with 17 bases between. Germline assignment: CDR1 LNHDA and CDR2 SQIVND (reference sequence). CDR3 DNA: TGTGCCAGTAGTCCGACCCGGACGGCTTACTACGAGCAGTACTTC. Its translation is CASSPTRTAYYEQYF.

This clonotype appeared a few times. V gene TRBV6-5 combines with J gene TRBJ1-3; D perhaps matches TRBD1 (5 bases). The CDR3 is made up of 14 amino acids. Germline V CDR1 and CDR2: MNHEY, SVGAGI. Trimming removed 6 bases from V and 9 bases from J, with 18 bases in between. This chain's CDR3 is CASSAQEPPGTIYF. The CDR3 DNA is TGTGCCAGCAGCGCACAGGAACCGCCGGGCACCATATATTTT.

The chain joins TRBV4-3 to TRBJ2-3; tentative D call: TRBD2 (6 bases). The CDR3 extends over 16 amino acids. V lost 0 bases to trimming and J lost 0 bases, with 10 bases between them. CDR1 and CDR2 from the germline V gene are LGHNA and YSLEER. As DNA, the CDR3 is TGCGCCAGCAGCCAAGATCGGGGGTATAGCACAGATACGCAGTATTTT. Amino acids: CASSQDRGYSTDTQYF.

The V and J genes are TRBV7-9 and TRBJ2-5; maybe TRBD1 (6 bases). V lost 5 bases, J lost 5 bases, and 18 bases lay in between. The CDR3 has 15 residues. CDR1 and CDR2 (germline): SEHNR, FQNEAQ (reference sequence). CDR3 sequence: CASSPLHRAEETQYF. CDR3 DNA sequence: TGTGCCAGCAGCCCCCTCCACAGGGCCGAGGAGACCCAGTACTTC.

This clonotype was counted many times. This chain connects TRBV18 to TRBJ2-5; 14 nucleotides align to TRBD2. Germline V gene lookup returns CDR1 KGHSH and CDR2 LQKENI. Trimming at V came to 5 bases and at J to 4 bases, leaving 6 bases not matched to a gene. The CDR3 contains 16 residues. In DNA form, the CDR3 reads TGTGCCAGCTCATCAAGACTAGCGGGGGGGCCAGAGACCCAGTACTTC. Translated: CASSSRLAGGPETQYF.

This clonotype was recorded many times. The rearrangement links TRBV19 to TRBJ1-2, with D maybe TRBD1 (5 bases). The germline V gene encodes CDR1 LNHDA and CDR2 SQIVND (reference sequence). V dropped 6 bases and J dropped 4 bases, with 9 bases sitting between them. The CDR3 has 12 residues. CDR3 coding DNA: TGTGCCAGTAGGACGACAGTCTATGGCTACACCTTC. Translation gives CASRTTVYGYTF.

This clonotype showed up just a few times. CDR3 DNA sequence: TGTGCCATCAGTGCCTTTGAAGAGACCCAGTACTTC. Protein product: CAISAFEETQYF. This sequence joins TRBV10-3 and TRBJ2-5; D is unclear. Germline CDR1 is ENHRY and CDR2 is SYGVKD. V was clipped by 4 bases and J by 3 bases, with 6 bases between them. The CDR3 runs to 12 residues.

The gene calls are TRBV5-1 and TRBJ2-5; D remains unclear. CDR1 SGHRS and CDR2 YFSETQ come from the germline V gene. Between the trimmed V and J ends, which lost 2 bases and 2 bases, there was a span of 10 bases. The length of the CDR3 is 14 residues. CDR3 sequence: CASSFGVLQETQYF. Written as DNA, the CDR3 is TGCGCCAGCAGCTTTGGTGTTCTTCAAGAGACCCAGTACTTC.

This rearrangement joins TRBV3-1 to TRBJ1-1, with no clear D. The CDR3 is made up of 14 amino acids. Germline V gives CDR1 LGHDT, CDR2 YNNKEL (reference sequence). With 0 bases removed from V and 5 bases from J, the gap between germline ends came to 10 bases. CDR3 nucleotide sequence: TGTGCCAGCAGCCAAGACAGGATTTCGACTGAAGCTTTCTTT. This codes for CASSQDRISTEAFF.

About this clonotype: A much larger clonotype is one base distant, so this may be a read error. The chain couples TRBV6-6 to TRBJ2-7; 9 nucleotides match TRBD1. The CDR3 covers 12 residues. CDR1 and CDR2 (germline): MNHNY, SVGAGI (reference sequence). Germline trimming cut 6 bases from V and 6 bases from J; bases unmatched to any gene: 3. The CDR3 is CASRQGAFEQYF. DNA for the CDR3: TGTGCCAGCAGACAGGGGGCCTTCGAGCAGTACTTC.

This clonotype was counted between two and nine times. The chain uses TRBV14 and TRBJ2-7, with a possible D match to TRBD1 (6 bases). Between the trimmed V and J ends, which lost 4 bases and 2 bases, there was a span of 12 bases. Germline V gives CDR1 SGHDN, CDR2 FVKESK. This CDR3 spans 14 amino acids. The CDR3 region has the DNA TGTGCCAGCAGCCCCCCGGACAGAGCCTACGAGCAGTACTTC. Translating it yields CASSPPDRAYEQYF.

This clonotype has more than one count but fewer than ten. The chain uses TRBV7-9 and TRBJ1-1; 7 nucleotides agree with TRBD1. Germline assignment: CDR1 SEHNR and CDR2 FQNEAQ (reference sequence). This CDR3 contains 14 residues. V trimming: 1 base; J trimming: 7 bases; junction bases outside the gene matches: 6. The CDR3 sequence is CASSLGTGANEAFF. In DNA, the CDR3 is TGTGCCAGCAGCTTAGGTACAGGGGCGAATGAAGCTTTCTTT.

At least ten counts were recorded for this clonotype. The rearrangement joins TRBV3-1 to TRBJ2-4; 8 nucleotides match TRBD1. Germline CDR1 reads LGHDT; CDR2 reads YNNKEL (reference sequence). V shed 4 bases, J shed 13 bases, and the junction held 12 bases outside the gene matches. This CDR3 spans 14 amino acids. The CDR3 DNA sequence: TGTGCCAGCAGCCCAGGGACAGGACCCCTCCCCCAGTACTTC. Its translation: CASSPGTGPLPQYF.

This chain joins TRBV9 and TRBJ1-6; the D gene is possibly TRBD1 (6 bases). The germline V gene has CDR1 SGDLS and CDR2 YYNGEE. V dropped 3 bases and J dropped 8 bases, with 12 bases sitting between them. This CDR3 has 14 amino acids. This CDR3 reads CASSEDSGYSPLHF. The DNA for the CDR3 is TGTGCCAGCAGCGAGGACAGCGGCTATTCACCCCTCCACTTT.

Remarks on this clonotype: One junction end does not reproduce the germline sequence, and a read error may be involved. J is TRBJ2-1 and V is TRBV2, with D perhaps matching TRBD1 (6 bases). This CDR3 has 14 residues. The germline V gene has CDR1 SNHLY and CDR2 FYNNEI. The CDR3 DNA reads TGTGCCAGCAGTGAAGCGCGGACAGACAATGAGCGGTTCTTC. Its protein product is CASSEARTDNERFF.

This clonotype was counted ten times or more. This chain connects TRBV5-1 to TRBJ2-3; D is unclear. The CDR3 sequence is 16 residues long. V was shortened by 4 bases and J by 2 bases, with 17 bases between the two germline ends. Per germline, CDR1 SGHRS and CDR2 YFSETQ. In DNA form, the CDR3 reads TGCGCCAGCAGCGGGTGGACGGACGAATACACAGATACGCAGTATTTT. Its translation: CASSGWTDEYTDTQYF.

This clonotype was seen only a few times. V is TRBV11-2 and J is TRBJ2-7; D is perhaps TRBD1 (6 bases). The CDR3 is 15 amino acids. The germline V and J ends were trimmed by 5 bases and 4 bases, with 18 bases remaining between them. Looked up from germline, CDR1 is SGHAT and CDR2 is FQNNGV. CDR3 sequence (DNA): TGTGCCAGCAGCCACCTATTAGGTACAGGGTACGAGCAGTACTTC. Its protein is CASSHLLGTGYEQYF.

This clonotype appeared a few times. The chain recombines TRBV3-1 with TRBJ2-5; D possibly corresponds to TRBD2 (6 bases). Deletions cut 4 bases from V and 2 bases from J, with 14 bases between. Germline V lookup: CDR1 LGHDT, CDR2 YNNKEL (reference sequence). The CDR3 loop spans 15 amino acids. The chain's CDR3 is CASSRRGFRQETQYF. In DNA form, the CDR3 reads TGTGCCAGCAGCCGGCGGGGCTTTAGGCAAGAGACCCAGTACTTC.

The chain uses TRBV18 and TRBJ2-3; 14 nucleotides match TRBD2. Losses at the gene ends were 3 bases for V and 0 bases for J; bases not matched to a gene: 2. Germline V gene sequence: CDR1 KGHSH, CDR2 LQKENI. CDR3 length: 17 amino acids. This CDR3 reads CASSPGLAGASTDTQYF. In DNA, the CDR3 is TGTGCCAGCTCACCGGGACTAGCGGGGGCTAGCACAGATACGCAGTATTTT.

The rearrangement links TRBV19 to TRBJ2-7, with D possibly TRBD1 on 6 matching bases. V dropped 7 bases and J dropped 0 bases, with 10 bases sitting between them. The CDR3 is 13 amino acids. Germline values: CDR1 LNHDA, CDR2 SQIVND (reference sequence). The CDR3: CASTGASSYEQYF. In nucleotides, the CDR3 is TGTGCCAGTACAGGGGCGAGCTCCTACGAGCAGTACTTC.